This T cell receptor (beta chain) was identified in a study of cytomegalovirus exposure and HLA in healthy donors (dated by TCRdb to about 2017). Notes on the research overall: An earlier analysis of approximately 640 of the donors reported roughly 300 Gb of sequence data and approximately 110 million unique TCR beta sequences from approximately 180 million T cells. A later genetic analysis used genome-wide SNP genotypes for about 60% of the 666 donors, treating that subset as a discovery cohort. The study profiled the T cell repertoires of hundreds of subjects by immunosequencing and related them to cytomegalovirus serostatus. Among the roughly 400 genotyped donors, more than 70% belonged to the genetic ancestry cluster associated with self-reported Caucasian donors. Class I and class II HLA loci were covered by the typing at four-digit resolution. All discovery cohort repertoires had been generated on a single sequencing platform. Rather than drawing on any new phenotypic data, the later analysis identified candidate immune exposures from TCR beta sequences and the way those sequences occurred across donors. Alongside the repertoire data, information on donor age, sex, ethnicity and CMV serostatus was compiled. An early release covering more than 500 HLA-typed donors comprised 300 to 350 gigabases of sequencing data and tens of millions of unique TCR sequences. A later analysis re-examined previously published TCR beta repertoires from more than 600 donors and added high-resolution HLA genotyping to investigate patterns of TCR occurrence. Four or five DR-DQ haplotypes were handled as single units for association and clustering because linkage in the cohort was strong. An earlier analysis of nearly 600 of the donors applied high-throughput TCR beta sequencing to assess whether each TCR beta V gene segment acted as functional or pseudogenic. Besides the first cohort of under 700 subjects, a separate validation cohort made up of 120 different subjects was used. To predict cytomegalovirus infection status, the study combined high-throughput TCR immunosequencing, statistical association of individual TCRs with disease status, and machine learning. The aim of the study was to test whether cataloging public T cell receptors could identify signatures of past pathogen exposure. Typing coverage varied by locus: about 620-630 donors for A, B, C, DRB1 and DQB1; about 520 for DQA1; nearly 610 for DPA1; some 470 for DPB1. On average, roughly 250,000 unique TCR beta nucleotide sequences were sequenced per donor among about 400 genotyped donors of the cohort, with around 19% of those sequences being non-productive. Overall study outcomes, separate from this receptor: Correlated functional status among segregating V segments might be attributable to linkage disequilibrium, but an unknown experimental factor could not be ruled out. Most TCR sequences were seen in very few donors, while some public TCRs were found in many individuals. Sequencing depth was assumed to be roughly uniform across donors in the presence/absence analyses, though that assumption may not hold. Some IMGT-functional V segments, including TRBV6-2 and TRBV6-3, could not be distinguished by the 87-base-pair reads and were therefore excluded. It was suggested by the authors that the approach could potentially be generalized to other disease states and immunological phenotypes. In a later analysis, about 17,000 TCR beta sequences were associated with specific HLA alleles at a false discovery rate of 0.05. Only TCR beta chains were sequenced in this cohort, and the absence of alpha or paired-chain data limited detectable features. The sequencing pipeline was judged likely to have produced a cluster of highly shared sequence variants as a technical artifact. A later analysis found that HLA-associated TCR beta chains were more clonally expanded and had lower generation probabilities than equally common non-associated chains. A later analysis reported that several top co-occurrence clusters appeared linked to parvovirus B19, influenza, CMV and Epstein-Barr virus. Assigning TCR associations to individual alleles was difficult when HLA alleles, especially DR and DQ, strongly co-occurred. Because HLA typing was missing for some donors at each locus, association tests included only the typed subset. The earlier analysis of some 560 of the donors excluded roughly 17 rarely observed V segments, including chromosome 9 orphons, because counts were too low. For the cohort, immune exposure information was limited to CMV serostatus. Three of the identified cytomegalovirus-associated TCR beta chains were confirmed in vitro to be specific for cytomegalovirus antigens. The classifier was reported to diagnose cytomegalovirus status with high specificity and sensitivity in both the original cohort and the validation cohort. In an earlier analysis of a few hundred of the donors, most TCR beta V segments were observed in productive rearrangements about 87% or about 30% of the time, broadly matching IMGT annotations. A further reported finding was that TCR beta sequences accurately predicted the HLA-A and HLA-B alleles for most subjects in the first cohort. According to a later genetic analysis, donors in an Asian-associated ancestry cluster had fewer N-insertions in productive TCRs than the approximately 700-donor mean. A later analysis found that TCR association rates varied across HLA loci, with DRB1 alleles showing the most associated TCRs and HLA-C alleles the fewest. The study gave a list of some 150 TCR beta chains associated with cytomegalovirus. A later genetic analysis associated a missense DCLRE1C variant with V-gene and J-gene trimming of TCR beta chains, and an independent cohort replicated the association. A later analysis found that most CMV-associated TCR beta chains appeared HLA-restricted, with HLA associations seemingly driven largely by CMV exposure.

Library creation used the immunoSEQ multiplex PCR assay. For the multiplex PCR, a mixture combining 60 forward primers for TCR Vbeta segments and 13 reverse primers for TCR Jbeta segments was used. The CDR3 region of rearranged TCR beta genes was amplified from genomic DNA with a multiplex PCR assay. The amplified TCR beta libraries were sequenced on the Illumina HiSeq System as 87-base-pair reads. As for the original processing: In a later analysis, tens of millions of unique TCR beta chains were counted across the roughly 700 repertoires, and about 9.9 million of these chains were shared by at least two donors. Raw reads were error-corrected and collapsed into unique sequences by a nearest-neighbor algorithm in which closely related sequences were merged to remove PCR and sequencing errors. Alignment of CDR3 sequences to IMGT reference sequences was used to assign V, D and J gene segments. Each retained sequence needed at least a six-nucleotide match to both a V gene segment and a J gene segment. A rearrangement was called productive if the CDR3 had no stop codons and remained in frame with V and J, and every other rearrangement was called non-productive. Following IMGT convention, CDR3 was defined as the stretch from the second conserved V-encoded cysteine up to the conserved J-encoded phenylalanine. The earlier analysis of about 620 of the donors excluded sequences that lacked an unambiguous match to a single V gene segment. An earlier analysis of about 600 of the donors called V segments functional above 56.7% productive rearrangements and segregating when the between-donor standard deviation exceeded 5%. To diagnose cytomegalovirus status from the catalog of TCR beta chain sequences, a statistical classification framework was built. In a later analysis, TCR nucleotide sequences were compared against IMGT/GENE-DB human TR gene sequences so that V and J genes could be assigned. In a later analysis, CDR3 sequences and most-parsimonious VDJ recombination scenarios were assigned using the TCRdist pipeline. A later analysis defined each TCR beta chain by its CDR3 amino acid sequence plus V-gene family, and excluded reads lacking a unique V-gene family. As a way to deal with suspected cross-contamination and a sequencing artifact, a later analysis dropped 450 to 600 nucleotide sequences that were highly shared and had low generation probability. For each public chain, a later analysis derived a clonal expansion index from normalized ranks of inferred template counts within each repertoire. Generation probabilities in a later analysis came from a VDJ recombination model fitted to out-of-frame rearrangements, and those results were checked against IGoR. A later analysis scored TCR-TCR, TCR-HLA and TCR-CMV co-occurrence with hypergeometric tests, applying a repertoire-size bias correction to TCR pairs. To estimate false discovery rates, a later analysis permuted the HLA or CMV assignments 20 times. In a later analysis, co-occurring TCRs were grouped with DBSCAN, and TCRdist sequence similarity was added when clustering was performed within HLA-allele-positive subsets. Repertoires with fewer than 30,000 or more than 120,000 public chains, plus five repertoires with anomalous nucleotide sharing, were excluded from co-occurrence clustering. TCRdb holds this immuneACCESS table with in-frame rearrangements only. Some clones are missing; in checked studies, unresolved V genes explain under half, and the rest has no known cause. V, J and clone size derive from that table, while D and trimming were established from the DNA sequence. The sample table on file contains more than 95,000 clones. The top ten constitute approximately 0.93% of the sample.

As regards this clone: What antigen it recognizes has not been identified.

The germline V gene yields SQVTM for CDR1 and ANQGSEA for CDR2. The CDR3 runs 21 amino acids, cysteine and phenylalanine included. Only the CDR3 part of the read is kept: 63 bases, read in frame from the first base. V and J are trimmed by 6 bases and 10 bases, and the gene matches miss 34 bases of the junction. In total, approximately 610 healthy bone marrow donors made up the cohort. At the time of sampling, all cohort members were nominally healthy, though unrecorded immune exposures were likely present. The donor was CMV seronegative and was included in the group of 352 seronegative cohort members. Each donor provided a peripheral blood sample, and peripheral blood mononuclear cells were used for TCR beta sequencing. Genomic DNA extraction from the blood cell samples was performed with the Qiagen DNeasy Blood Extraction Kit.

Source material: PBMCs. The TCR comes from a man in his late teens or twenties in good health and CMV-seronegative. Here the chain combines TRBV29-1 and TRBJ2-7; TRBD2 matches 12 bases in the middle. The DNA sequence is given as TGCAGCGTGCAGATCTTCCGCAAATCTAGCGGGAGGGCCCATAACGTTCCCGCTCAGTACTTC. The encoded protein is CSVQIFRKSSGRAHNVPAQYF.